This T cell receptor beta chain was documented in a study of long-term antiretroviral therapy in people with HIV. Study-wide results and limits: Relative to transplant donor controls, diversity remained lower despite increasing after ART. Those clones which expanded before ART made up the dominant part of the repertoire at all time points.

This was the immunoSEQ v3.0 assay at survey level. Measured with immunoSEQ multiplex PCR; TCRdb has only the in-frame clones, and not every one. Of around 13,000 clones detected, more than 65% appear once; the ten largest clones hold less than 8.5%. As regards this clone: Its antigen remains unknown.

Participants living with HIV all received treatment in the United States. Until DNA extraction, the samples held between roughly 1-10 million cryopreserved PBMC. The TCR comes from a man between 25 and 39 years old with HIV. The sample was unsorted PBMCs, taken 0.4 years after starting antiretroviral therapy.

The CDR3 region has the DNA TGTGCCAGCAGCCCCTCCAGCGCTAACTATGGCTACACCTTC. Translated: CASSPSSANYGYTF. This chain connects TRBV7-2 to TRBJ1-2; no clear D gene. Germline CDR1 and CDR2: SGHTA and FQGNSA. With 5 bases removed from V and 0 bases from J, the gap between germline ends came to 10 bases. The CDR3 extends over 14 amino acids.